A selection of T cell receptor beta chains follows, all from one sample in a study of neurological immune-mediated disorders. TCRdb re-called the 5' RACE reads through MiXCR, storing one row per CDR3 protein. The sample holds roughly 20,000 distinct CDR3 sequences, 13% to 15% seen once. Sequencing was performed on CD4+ T cells from blood. Receptors originate from a woman aged 55 to 70 with HTLV-1-associated myelopathy (HAM/TSP). Each CDR3 is given with its conserved first and last residue. A D gene is named only where the DNA matches it firmly.

J gene: TRBJ2-7; D gene: TRBD2; V gene: TRBV6-2/TRBV6-3; CDR3 protein: CASTLAGGGEQYF
J gene: TRBJ2-2; D gene: TRBD2; V gene: TRBV20-1; CDR3 protein: CSALGTSGENTGELFF
J gene: TRBJ2-3; D gene: TRBD2; V gene: TRBV5-1; CDR3 protein: CASSFSGTSTDTQYF
J gene: TRBJ1-5; D gene: NA; V gene: TRBV12-3/TRBV12-4; CDR3 protein: CASSFVGDQPQHF
J gene: TRBJ2-6; D gene: NA; V gene: TRBV18; CDR3 protein: CASSARLSSGANVLTF
J gene: TRBJ2-1; D gene: TRBD1; V gene: TRBV20-1; CDR3 protein: CSAARDRVGNEQFF
J gene: TRBJ2-3; D gene: NA; V gene: TRBV7-2; CDR3 protein: CASSPGLDTQYF
J gene: TRBJ2-7; D gene: NA; V gene: TRBV27; CDR3 protein: CASSLVTGYEQYF
J gene: TRBJ1-3; D gene: TRBD1; V gene: TRBV2; CDR3 protein: CASVVGTASGNTIYF
J gene: TRBJ2-7; D gene: NA; V gene: TRBV5-1; CDR3 protein: CASSLEAQIIEQYF
J gene: TRBJ2-7; D gene: TRBD1; V gene: TRBV20-1; CDR3 protein: CSALKGQGTYEQYF
J gene: TRBJ1-1; D gene: NA; V gene: TRBV9; CDR3 protein: CASSVDGNTEAFF
J gene: TRBJ2-1; D gene: TRBD1; V gene: TRBV5-1; CDR3 protein: CASSWGQGSNEQFF
J gene: TRBJ2-3; D gene: NA; V gene: TRBV7-2; CDR3 protein: CASSLVVTSDTQYF
J gene: TRBJ2-7; D gene: TRBD2; V gene: TRBV20-1; CDR3 protein: CSAGLAGGRYF
J gene: TRBJ2-7; D gene: TRBD2; V gene: TRBV2; CDR3 protein: CASSGGSSGRSYEQYF
J gene: TRBJ2-1; D gene: TRBD2; V gene: TRBV11-2; CDR3 protein: CASSLGTSVYNEQFF
J gene: TRBJ2-3; D gene: TRBD2; V gene: TRBV6-5; CDR3 protein: CASSYSRGGRDTQYF
J gene: TRBJ2-3; D gene: NA; V gene: TRBV5-1; CDR3 protein: CASNEGSTDTQYF
J gene: TRBJ1-1; D gene: TRBD1; V gene: TRBV5-1; CDR3 protein: CASYSGGNTEAFF
J gene: TRBJ2-7; D gene: NA; V gene: TRBV20-1; CDR3 protein: CSAREIGRTVNEQYF
J gene: TRBJ2-2; D gene: NA; V gene: TRBV20-1; CDR3 protein: CSAGRGENTGELFF
J gene: TRBJ1-5; D gene: NA; V gene: TRBV7-2; CDR3 protein: CASSFAGRQNNQPQHF
J gene: TRBJ2-1; D gene: NA; V gene: TRBV20-1; CDR3 protein: CSAPTGNYNEQFF
J gene: TRBJ2-2; D gene: NA; V gene: TRBV9; CDR3 protein: CASSDFRVRETGELFF
J gene: TRBJ1-3; D gene: TRBD1; V gene: TRBV5-1; CDR3 protein: CASSLGPRQGSSGNTIYF
J gene: TRBJ1-3; D gene: TRBD1; V gene: TRBV2; CDR3 protein: CASRSDRGPGNTIYF